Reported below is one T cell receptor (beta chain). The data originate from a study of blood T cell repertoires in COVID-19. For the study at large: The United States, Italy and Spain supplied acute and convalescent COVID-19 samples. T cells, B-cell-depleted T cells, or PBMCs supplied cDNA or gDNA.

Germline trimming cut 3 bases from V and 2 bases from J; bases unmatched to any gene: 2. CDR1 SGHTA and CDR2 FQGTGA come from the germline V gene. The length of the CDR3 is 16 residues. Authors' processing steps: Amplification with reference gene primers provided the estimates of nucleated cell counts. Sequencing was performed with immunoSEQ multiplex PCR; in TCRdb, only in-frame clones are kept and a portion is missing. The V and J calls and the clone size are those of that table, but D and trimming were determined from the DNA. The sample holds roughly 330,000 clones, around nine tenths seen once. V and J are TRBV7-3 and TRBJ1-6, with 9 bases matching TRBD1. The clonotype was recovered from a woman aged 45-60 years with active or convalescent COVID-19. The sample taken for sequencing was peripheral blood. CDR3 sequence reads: CASSLGQGAYNSPLHF. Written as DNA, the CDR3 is TGTGCCAGCAGCTTGGGACAGGGAGCCTATAATTCACCCCTCCACTTT.